This entry lists 10 T cell receptor beta chains sequenced from one sample in a study of blood T cell repertoires in COVID-19. Libraries were prepared by immunoSEQ multiplex PCR; TCRdb keeps only in-frame clonotypes and omits some of them. Altogether approximately 240,000 clones are present, 70% to 90% being singletons, with the ten largest covering 5% to 7%. The sequenced material came from peripheral blood. These receptor sequences come from a woman in her sixties with active or convalescent COVID-19.

V is TRBV11-2 and J is TRBJ1-2; maybe TRBD1 (6 bases). The CDR3 totals 14 residues. Trimming took off 5 bases at V and 4 bases at J, with 14 bases between the two ends. CDR1 is SGHAT, CDR2 FQNNGV, per germline. CDR3 in DNA: TGTGCCAGCAGCCCCCCCGGGGGGGCCTATGGCTACACCTTC. As protein: CASSPPGGAYGYTF.

J is TRBJ2-3 and V is TRBV28; TRBD1 is a possible D gene (5 bases). The germline V and J ends were trimmed by 6 bases and 0 bases, with 13 bases remaining between them. The CDR3 sequence is 15 residues long. From germline, CDR1 is MDHEN and CDR2 SYDVKM. The DNA of the CDR3 is TGTGCCAGCAGAATAGGGGTGCAGAGCACAGATACGCAGTATTTT. It translates to CASRIGVQSTDTQYF.

This clone appeared once. V and J are TRBV19 and TRBJ2-5, with 7 nucleotides matching TRBD2. V shed 8 bases, J shed 5 bases, and the junction held 20 bases outside the gene matches. Germline V lookup: CDR1 LNHDA, CDR2 SQIVND (reference sequence). This CDR3 has 17 amino acids. The CDR3 DNA follows: TGTGCCAGTGCCCAGGCCCCGGCTAGCGGTAGGGCGGAGACCCAGTACTTC. It encodes CASAQAPASGRAETQYF. Full variable domain (remainder filled in from reference TRBV19 and TRBJ2-5): DGGITQSPKYLFRKEGQNVTLSCEQNLNHDAMYWYRQDPGQGLRLIYYSQIVNDFQKGDIAEGYSVSREKKESFPLTVTSAQKNPTAFYLCASAQAPASGRAETQYFGPGTRLLVL.

The chain links TRBV6-2 or TRBV6-3 to TRBJ1-5, with a weak D call TRBD1 (5 bases). The V gene's germline CDR1 is MNHEY and CDR2 SVGEGT. This CDR3 spans 13 amino acids. V was shortened by 3 bases and J by 7 bases, with 10 bases between the two germline ends. The CDR3 protein is CASSYLGAQPQHF. The CDR3 DNA sequence: TGTGCCAGCAGTTATCTTGGGGCACAGCCCCAGCATTTT.

This chain connects TRBV5-4 to TRBJ1-2, with D possibly TRBD1 on 5 matching bases. V was clipped by 3 bases and J by 7 bases, with 19 bases between them. Germline-derived CDR1 and CDR2 are SGHNT and YYREEE (reference sequence). CDR3 length: 15 amino acids. CDR3 sequence (DNA): TGTGCCAGCAGCTCCCGGGCAGGGCCCCAAGGTGGCTACACCTTC. This gives the protein CASSSRAGPQGGYTF.

This clone was seen a few times. The genes are TRBV28 and TRBJ2-4, with TRBD1 identical over 9 bases. Trimming cost V 3 bases and J 2 bases; bases outside gene matches: 5. This CDR3 has 16 residues. Germline V lookup: CDR1 MDHEN, CDR2 SYDVKM. The CDR3 loop is CASSFLGQGSKNIQYF. The CDR3 DNA follows: TGTGCCAGCAGTTTCCTGGGACAGGGTTCCAAAAACATTCAGTACTTC.

The chain recombines TRBV7-2 with TRBJ2-7; the match to TRBD2 covers 7 bases. In germline, CDR1 is SGHTA, CDR2 FQGNSA. Trimming at V came to 3 bases and at J to 0 bases, leaving 5 bases not matched to a gene. The CDR3 runs 15 residues. The CDR3 spells CASSLERESSYEQYF. In DNA form, the CDR3 reads TGTGCCAGCAGCTTGGAGCGGGAAAGCTCCTACGAGCAGTACTTC.

J is TRBJ2-7 and V is TRBV28, with 11 nucleotides matching TRBD2. The J segment lost 6 bases and the V segment lost 2 bases, leaving 0 bases of the junction unmatched. In germline, CDR1 is MDHEN, CDR2 SYDVKM. The CDR3 contains 13 residues. CDR3 loop: CASSLLAGGEQYF. DNA of the CDR3: TGTGCCAGCAGTTTACTAGCGGGAGGCGAGCAGTACTTC.

The rearrangement joins TRBV10-2 to TRBJ1-1; 8 bases are a match to TRBD1. The ends lost 6 bases at V and 4 bases at J; junction bases unmatched: 10. Germline CDR1 reads WSHSY; CDR2 reads SAAADI. The CDR3 is 15 amino acids. For the CDR3, the DNA is TGCGCCAGCAGGTTAAGGACAGGGTCGATCACTGAAGCTTTCTTT. Translating it yields CASRLRTGSITEAFF.

The V and J genes are TRBV21-1 and TRBJ2-2; the table names TRBD1, a call not compared with the DNA. TRBV21-1 is labeled a pseudogene. CDR3 size: 18 residues. The CDR3 sequence is CASSKKRRGQTNTGELFF. In nucleotides, the CDR3 is TGTGCCAGCAGCAAAAAGAGGAGGGGACAGACGAACACCGGGGAGCTGTTTTTT.